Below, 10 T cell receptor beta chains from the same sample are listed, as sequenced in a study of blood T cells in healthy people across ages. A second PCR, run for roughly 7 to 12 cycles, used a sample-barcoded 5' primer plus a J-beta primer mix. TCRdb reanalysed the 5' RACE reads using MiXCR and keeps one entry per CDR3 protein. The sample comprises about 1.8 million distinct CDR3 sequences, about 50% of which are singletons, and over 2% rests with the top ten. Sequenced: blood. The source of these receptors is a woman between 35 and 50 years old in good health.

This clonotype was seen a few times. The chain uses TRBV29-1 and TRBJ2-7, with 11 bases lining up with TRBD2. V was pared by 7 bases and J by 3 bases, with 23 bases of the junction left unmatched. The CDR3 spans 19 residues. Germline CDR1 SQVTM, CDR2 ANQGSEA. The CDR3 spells CSAGASAKPGTSGFYEQYF. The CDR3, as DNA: TGCAGCGCGGGTGCGTCAGCTAAACCTGGGACTAGCGGATTCTACGAGCAGTACTTC.

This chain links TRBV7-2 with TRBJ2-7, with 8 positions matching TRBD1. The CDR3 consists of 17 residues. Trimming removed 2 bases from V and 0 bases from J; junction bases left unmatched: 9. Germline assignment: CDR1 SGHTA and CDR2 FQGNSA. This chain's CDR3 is CASSLSGQGAASYEQYF. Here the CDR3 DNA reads TGTGCCAGCAGCTTATCGGGTCAGGGGGCGGCCTCCTACGAGCAGTACTTC.

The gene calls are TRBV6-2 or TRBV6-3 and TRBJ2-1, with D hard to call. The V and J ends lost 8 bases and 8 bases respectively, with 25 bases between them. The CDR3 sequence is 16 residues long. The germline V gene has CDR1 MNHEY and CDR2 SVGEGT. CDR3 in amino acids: CASSSGINLLRHEQFF. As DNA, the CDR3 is TGTGCCAGCTCTTCTGGGATAAACTTACTTCGACATGAGCAGTTCTTC.

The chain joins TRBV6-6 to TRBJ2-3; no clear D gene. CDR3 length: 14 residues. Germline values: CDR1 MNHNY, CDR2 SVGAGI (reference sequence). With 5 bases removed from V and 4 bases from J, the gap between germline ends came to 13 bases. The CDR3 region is CASSKDDSADTQYF. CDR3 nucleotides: TGTGCCAGCAGTAAGGACGATTCCGCAGATACGCAGTATTTT.

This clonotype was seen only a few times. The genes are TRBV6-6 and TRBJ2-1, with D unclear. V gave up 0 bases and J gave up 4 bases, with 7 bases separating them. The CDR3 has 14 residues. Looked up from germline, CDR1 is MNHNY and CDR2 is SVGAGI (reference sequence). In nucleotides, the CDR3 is TGTGCCAGCAGTTACTCGAGATCGTACAATGAGCAGTTCTTC. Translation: CASSYSRSYNEQFF.

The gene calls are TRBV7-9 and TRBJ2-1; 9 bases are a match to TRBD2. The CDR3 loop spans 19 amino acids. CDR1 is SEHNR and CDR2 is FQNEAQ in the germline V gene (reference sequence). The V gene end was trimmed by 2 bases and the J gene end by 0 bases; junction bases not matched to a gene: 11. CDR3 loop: CASSLSGGTWVPSYNEQFF. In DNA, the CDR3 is TGTGCCAGCAGCTTAAGCGGGGGGACGTGGGTCCCCTCCTACAATGAGCAGTTCTTC.

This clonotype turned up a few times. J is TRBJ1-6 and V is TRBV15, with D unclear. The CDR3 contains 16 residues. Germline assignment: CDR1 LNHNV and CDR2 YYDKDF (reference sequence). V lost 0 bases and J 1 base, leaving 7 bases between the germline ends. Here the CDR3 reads CATSRERNSYNSPLHF. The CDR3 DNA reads TGTGCCACCAGCAGAGAAAGAAATTCCTATAATTCACCCCTCCACTTT.

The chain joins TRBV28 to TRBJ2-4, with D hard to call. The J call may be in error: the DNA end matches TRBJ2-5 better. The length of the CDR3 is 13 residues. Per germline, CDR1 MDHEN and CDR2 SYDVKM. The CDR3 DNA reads TGTGCCAGCAGGGGCCGACCCCCAGAGACCCAGTACTTC. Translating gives CASRGRPPETQYF.

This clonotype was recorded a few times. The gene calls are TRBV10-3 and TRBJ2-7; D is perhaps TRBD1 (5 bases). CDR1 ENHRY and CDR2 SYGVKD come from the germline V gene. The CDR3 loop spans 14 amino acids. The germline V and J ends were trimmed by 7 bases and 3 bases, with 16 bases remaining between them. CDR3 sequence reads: CAITGTGVLYEQYF. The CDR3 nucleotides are TGTGCCATCACCGGCACAGGAGTGCTCTACGAGCAGTACTTC.

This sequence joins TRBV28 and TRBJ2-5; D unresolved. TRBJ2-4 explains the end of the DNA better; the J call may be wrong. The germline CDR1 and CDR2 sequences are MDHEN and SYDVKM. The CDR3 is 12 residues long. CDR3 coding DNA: TGTGCCACGGCCGAAAGACGGTACATTCAGTACTTC. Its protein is CATAERRYIQYF.